This section outlines one TCR beta chain sequence together with its context. Antigen unknown. These data come from a study of immune evolution from preneoplasia to lung adenocarcinoma. Points from the study as a whole: Highest clonality occurred in KRAS-mutant, not EGFR-mutant or double wild-type, nodules. Normal lung had highest clonality; later lesions appeared denser, more diverse.

After pathologic assessment, macro-dissection selected premalignant or tumor cells for extraction. Clones were read by immunoSEQ multiplex PCR, and TCRdb kept only the in-frame ones, dropping some. Of 9,000 to 13,000 clones detected, 75% to 85% appear once; the ten largest clones hold around 5%. Germline-derived CDR1 and CDR2 are MNHEY and SMNVEV (reference sequence). The V end lost 7 bases, the J end lost 5 bases, and 19 bases lay between the germline ends. The CDR3 extends over 15 amino acids. This receptor was taken from a person aged 70 to 85 with lung adenocarcinoma. Sequenced input: FFPE minimally invasive lung adenocarcinoma tissue. The V gene is TRBV27, the J gene TRBJ2-3; perhaps TRBD2 as D (6 bases). The CDR3, as DNA: TGTGCCAGCACCCCAAAACCGGGGGTAGGAGATACGCAGTATTTT. Translated: CASTPKPGVGDTQYF.